A single sample gave rise to the 18 T cell receptor beta chains below, sequenced in a study of tumor and adjacent non-tumor tissue in lung cancer. A modified ARM-PCR protocol with three rounds of nested PCR amplified TCRbeta. TCRdb re-derived calls from the multiplex PCR reads in MiXCR, one entry per CDR3 protein. Of about 200,000 distinct CDR3 sequences listed, 60% to 75% were seen once; the top ten hold under 30%. This sample's RNA came from whole unsorted tissue. Input material: lung tumor tissue. The receptors were sampled from a man aged 55 to 70 with non-small cell lung cancer.

The sample holds a few counts of this clonotype. One end of the junction fails to match germline, which may point to a read error. The J gene is TRBJ2-1, the V gene TRBV28, with 10 positions matching TRBD2. This CDR3 contains 15 residues. Germline V gene data show CDR1 as MDHEN and CDR2 as SYDVKM. This CDR3 reads CASTASSGREWEQFF. The CDR3 DNA reads TGTGCAAGCACAGCGTCTAGCGGGAGAGAATGGGAGCAGTTCTTC.

This clonotype was seen ten or more times. The V and J genes are TRBV19 and TRBJ1-2; possibly TRBD1 for D (6 bases). The CDR3 is 16 residues long. V gave up 7 bases and J gave up 0 bases, with 18 bases separating them. CDR1 LNHDA and CDR2 SQIVND come from the germline V gene (reference sequence). CDR3 nucleotides: TGTGCCAGTACCTTGTCGGACAGACTTACTAACTATGGCTACACCTTC. It is translated as CASTLSDRLTNYGYTF. Looking up the rest from reference TRBV19 and TRBJ1-2 gives the full variable domain: DGGITQSPKYLFRKEGQNVTLSCEQNLNHDAMYWYRQDPGQGLRLIYYSQIVNDFQKGDIAEGYSVSREKKESFPLTVTSAQKNPTAFYLCASTLSDRLTNYGYTFGSGTRLTVV.

Points on this clonotype: Without the conserved terminal phenylalanine or tryptophan, this CDR3 likely stems from a read error. This chain uses TRBV4-2 with TRBJ1-6; 7 bases are shared with TRBD1. The CDR3 totals 18 residues. With V trimmed by 7 bases and J by 7 bases, 19 bases remained unmatched. From germline, CDR1 is LGHNA and CDR2 YNFKEQ. The CDR3 bases are TGTGCCAGCAACCACTCACTAGGGACAGTGTTAGGAAATTCACCCCTCCACTCT. The encoded protein is CASNHSLGTVLGNSPLHS.

Many counts were recorded for this clonotype. CDR3 in amino acids: CASSSSGTIDTQYF. CDR3 coding DNA: TGTGCCAGCAGCTCGTCCGGGACTATAGATACGCAGTATTTT. The V call is TRBV7-2, the J call TRBJ2-3, with 7 positions matching TRBD2. The CDR3 contains 14 residues. Germline V gives CDR1 SGHTA, CDR2 FQGNSA. V lost 4 bases, J lost 5 bases, and 6 bases stayed unmatched.

Turning to this clonotype: At one of its ends the junction is not consistent with the germline gene, which may arise from a read error. Here the CDR3 reads CTSSSLGVGAFGYTF. CDR3 bases: TGTACCAGCAGCTCTCTTGGGGTCGGAGCCTTCGGCTACACCTTC. This sequence joins TRBV11-2 and TRBJ1-2; D remains unclear. Germline assignment: CDR1 SGHAT and CDR2 FQNNGV. The CDR3 is 15 amino acids.

Points on this clonotype: Its ends do not fully match the called genes, so a read error is possible. The gene calls are TRBV7-9 and TRBJ2-3; D might be TRBD1 or TRBD2, each matching 5 bases. Germline-derived CDR1 and CDR2 are SEHNR and FQNEAQ (reference sequence). The CDR3 extends over 12 amino acids. CDR3 DNA sequence: TGTACCAGTAGCCGGGGCCCCCATACGCAGTATTTT. It codes for CTSSRGPHTQYF. Complete variable domain (other parts from reference TRBV7-9 and TRBJ2-3): DTGVSQNPRHKITKRGQNVTFRCDPISEHNRLYWYRQTLGQGPEFLTYFQNEAQLEKSRLLSDRFSAERPKGSFSTLEIQRTEQGDSAMYLCTSSRGPHTQYFGPGTRLTVL.

This chain's CDR3 is CASNHAREADEQFF. The DNA for the CDR3 is TGTGCCAGCAACCACGCTCGGGAGGCGGATGAGCAGTTCTTC. The V gene is TRBV4-2, the J gene TRBJ2-1, with 7 positions matching TRBD2. Germline CDR1 and CDR2: LGHNA and YNFKEQ. This CDR3 is 14 amino acids long. V was pared by 7 bases and J by 8 bases, with 11 bases of the junction left unmatched.

About this clonotype: This CDR3 is missing its conserved last phenylalanine or tryptophan, likely due to a read error. The V and J genes are TRBV20-1 and TRBJ2-7; tentative D call: TRBD2 (7 bases). The V gene's germline CDR1 is DFQATT and CDR2 SNEGSKA (reference sequence). The length of the CDR3 is 16 residues. The V and J ends lost 0 bases and 0 bases respectively, with 15 bases between them. The DNA of the CDR3 is TGCAGTGCTAGAGATGATGGTCGGGGGGCCTCCTACGAGCAGTACTTA. Translation: CSARDDGRGASYEQYL.

This clonotype was counted many times. The chain carries TRBV4-3 and TRBJ2-1; tentatively, D is TRBD1 or TRBD2 (5 bases each). CDR1 is LGHNA and CDR2 is YSLEER in the germline V gene. V was cut by 0 bases and J by 8 bases, with 11 bases left in between. The CDR3 is made up of 14 amino acids. The DNA for the CDR3 is TGCGCCAGCAGCCAAGATCAGGGACGGGATGAGCAGTTCTTC. This encodes CASSQDQGRDEQFF.

The V and J genes are TRBV4-2 and TRBJ2-7; 10 bases match TRBD1. Trimming took 2 bases from V and 5 from J; bases not matched to a gene: 9. The CDR3 length is 16 residues. Germline lookup yields CDR1 LGHNA and CDR2 YNFKEQ. CDR3 in amino acids: CASSQQGTGVPHEQYF. In DNA, the CDR3 is TGTGCCAGCAGCCAACAAGGGACAGGGGTCCCCCACGAGCAGTACTTC.

Details on this clonotype: A much more abundant neighbour one base away suggests this may be a read error. The chain employs TRBV6-1 and TRBJ1-5; D unclear. V lost 4 bases and J lost 0, with 7 bases in between. Germline CDR1 and CDR2: MNHNS and SASEGT. This CDR3 region has 14 residues. In DNA form, the CDR3 reads TGTGCCAGCAGTGTTGGGGATAGCAATCAGCCCCAGCATTTT. Translation: CASSVGDSNQPQHF.

V gene TRBV28 combines with J gene TRBJ2-3, with 9 bases that match TRBD2. The CDR3 loop spans 17 amino acids. V dropped 4 bases and J dropped 6; count of bases not matched to a gene: 14. Looked up from germline, CDR1 is MDHEN and CDR2 is SYDVKM. The CDR3: CASSSHAREGLTDTQYF. CDR3 coding DNA: TGTGCCAGCAGTTCACATGCGCGGGAGGGGCTCACGGATACGCAGTATTTT.

Points on this clonotype: Sequence at one end of the junction differs from germline and may be a read error. This chain links TRBV11-1 with TRBJ2-1; D is uncertain. Germline V gene data show CDR1 as SGHAT and CDR2 as FQDESV (reference sequence). The CDR3 loop spans 13 amino acids. The DNA of the CDR3 is TGTGCCAGCAGCTTACATGTGTACAATGAGCAATTCTTC. It yields the protein CASSLHVYNEQFF.

A note on this clonotype: The junction shows a germline mismatch at one end, possibly a read error. This chain links TRBV4-2 with TRBJ1-1; D ambiguous. CDR1 is LGHNA and CDR2 is YNFKEQ in the germline V gene. The CDR3 extends over 14 amino acids. CDR3 in amino acids: CASSQDTDARRAFF. In DNA, the CDR3 is TGTGCTAGCAGCCAAGATACCGACGCTCGGAGGGCTTTCTTT.

V is TRBV12-3 or TRBV12-4 and J is TRBJ2-1; tentative D call: TRBD2 (5 bases). The V and J ends lost 6 bases and 4 bases respectively, with 16 bases between them. The CDR3 is 15 residues long. The CDR3 DNA follows: TGTGCCAGCAGCCTCATAGGGAGAGCGTACAATGAGCAGTTCTTC. Protein product: CASSLIGRAYNEQFF.

The rearrangement links TRBV5-1 to TRBJ1-1; 10 nucleotides line up with TRBD1. The CDR3 has 14 amino acids. The germline V gene encodes CDR1 SGHRS and CDR2 YFSETQ. Trimming cost V 4 bases and J 10 bases; bases outside gene matches: 10. The CDR3 spells CASSQVGTGVGAFF. DNA of the CDR3: TGCGCCAGCAGCCAAGTCGGGACAGGGGTTGGAGCTTTCTTT.

About this clonotype: A read error is possible here, since a much larger clone lies one base away. V is TRBV6-1 and J is TRBJ2-7; 7 nucleotides match TRBD1. Germline V lookup: CDR1 MNHNS, CDR2 SASEGT. The CDR3 loop spans 14 amino acids. CDR3 amino acids: CASAAQTGMHQHYF. The CDR3 nucleotides read TGTGCCAGCGCGGCCCAGACAGGGATGCATCAGCACTACTTC.

The table lists this clonotype with many counts. This chain joins TRBV6-2 or TRBV6-3 and TRBJ1-5, with D tentatively TRBD1 (6 bases). The V and J ends lost 5 bases and 4 bases respectively, with 15 bases between them. The V gene's germline CDR1 is MNHEY and CDR2 SVGEGT. The CDR3 has 15 amino acids. In DNA, the CDR3 is TGTGCCAGCAGTCGGACAGAGACTTTAAATCAGCCCCAGCATTTT. Residues: CASSRTETLNQPQHF.